One sample yielded the 20 T cell receptor beta chains listed below, sequenced in a study of cytomegalovirus exposure and HLA in healthy donors. PCR primers comprised 60 Vbeta and 13 Jbeta primers. Data came from immunoSEQ multiplex PCR; TCRdb stores just in-frame clones and leaves some out. This sample has 100,000 to 150,000 clones; around 80% occur once, and the top ten carry 11%. What was sequenced was PBMCs. These receptors all stem from a man in his thirties or forties in good health and CMV-seropositive.

The rearrangement links TRBV6-1 to TRBJ1-6, with D uncertain. The CDR3 consists of 14 residues. With 0 bases removed from V and 10 bases from J, the gap between germline ends came to 10 bases. Germline V gene sequence: CDR1 MNHNS, CDR2 SASEGT. The CDR3 here is CASSEARGGSPLHF. The CDR3 nucleotides read TGTGCCAGCAGTGAAGCCCGCGGTGGGTCACCCCTCCACTTT.

The chain recombines TRBV14 with TRBJ2-7, with 8 bases that match TRBD2. The length of the CDR3 is 15 residues. After removal of 3 bases from V and 5 bases from J, the junction contained 9 bases not matched to a gene. Germline-derived CDR1 and CDR2 are SGHDN and FVKESK. The CDR3 loop is CASSQSGAGVHEQYF. The CDR3 DNA reads TGTGCCAGCAGCCAGAGTGGAGCGGGAGTCCACGAGCAGTACTTC.

V gene TRBV15 combines with J gene TRBJ1-2, with D perhaps TRBD1 (5 bases). Trimming took off 0 bases at V and 8 bases at J, with 10 bases between the two ends. This CDR3 is built from 13 residues. Germline lookup yields CDR1 LNHNV and CDR2 YYDKDF (reference sequence). CDR3 in amino acids: CATSRDRGDGYTF. CDR3 coding DNA: TGTGCCACCAGCAGAGATCGGGGGGACGGCTACACCTTC.

This rearrangement joins TRBV19 to TRBJ2-7; 10 bases are shared with TRBD2. Germline CDR1 LNHDA, CDR2 SQIVND (reference sequence). V lost 5 bases to trimming and J lost 7 bases; unmatched junction nucleotides: 14. This CDR3 region has 16 residues. This CDR3 reads CASSPLALAGAEEQYF. CDR3 in DNA: TGTGCCAGTAGTCCCCTTGCGCTAGCGGGAGCAGAGGAGCAGTACTTC.

The rearrangement uses TRBV5-5 and TRBJ1-3; D is unresolved. This CDR3 is 15 amino acids long. The V gene lost 2 bases and the J gene lost 3 bases, with 12 bases spanning the gap. CDR1 and CDR2 from the germline V gene are SGHKS and YYEKEE (reference sequence). DNA of the CDR3: TGTGCCAGCAGCTTCGACCCGGGGATTGGAAACACCATATATTTT. It codes for CASSFDPGIGNTIYF.

This chain joins TRBV6-1 and TRBJ2-1, with no clear D. Germline-derived CDR1 and CDR2 are MNHNS and SASEGT. V lost 4 bases and J lost 1, with 11 bases in between. This CDR3 comprises 15 residues. The CDR3 sequence is CASSVLVGSYNEQFF. The CDR3 nucleotides are TGTGCCAGCAGTGTTCTCGTCGGTTCCTACAATGAGCAGTTCTTC.

The chain is built from TRBV18 and TRBJ2-4; D may be TRBD1 (6 bases). This CDR3 has 14 amino acids. Trimming left V 6 bases short and J 8 bases short, with 17 bases between. The germline V gene encodes CDR1 KGHSH and CDR2 LQKENI. In nucleotides, the CDR3 is TGTGCCAGCTCGCCCACAGGGCTTCGGGACATTCAGTACTTC. It yields the protein CASSPTGLRDIQYF.

This clone was seen a handful of times. This sequence joins TRBV7-6 and TRBJ1-1, with D possibly being TRBD1 (5 bases). CDR1 is SGHVS and CDR2 is FNYEAQ in the germline V gene. The CDR3 is made up of 14 amino acids. V was clipped by 3 bases and J by 5 bases, with 13 bases between them. The CDR3, as DNA: TGTGCCAGCAGCTTTATTCAGGGAGGAACTGAAGCTTTCTTT. Amino acid sequence: CASSFIQGGTEAFF.

This chain joins TRBV5-1 and TRBJ2-3; no clear D gene. Germline V gene lookup returns CDR1 SGHRS and CDR2 YFSETQ. The V and J ends lost 0 bases and 0 bases respectively, with 8 bases between them. The CDR3 totals 15 residues. This chain's CDR3 is CASSLAWASTDTQYF. CDR3 nucleotide sequence: TGCGCCAGCAGCTTGGCCTGGGCTAGCACAGATACGCAGTATTTT.

The chain links TRBV4-2 to TRBJ2-1; unclear D gene. Germline V lookup: CDR1 LGHNA, CDR2 YNFKEQ. The CDR3 contains 15 residues. The V and J ends lost 3 bases and 2 bases respectively, with 11 bases between them. The CDR3 DNA sequence: TGTGCCAGCAGCCATGATAATCCGGCCTACAATGAGCAGTTCTTC. It encodes CASSHDNPAYNEQFF.

V usage is TRBV4-3 and J usage is TRBJ2-5, with a weak D call TRBD2 (6 bases). V lost 4 bases, J lost 0 bases, and 9 bases lay in between. This CDR3 has 14 residues. CDR1 is LGHNA, CDR2 YSLEER, per germline. The CDR3 protein is CASSLLAYQETQYF. The DNA for the CDR3 is TGCGCCAGCAGCCTACTAGCCTACCAAGAGACCCAGTACTTC.

The CDR3 nucleotides read TGCGCCAGCAGCGGTAGCGGGAGAGGGTCCTACGAGCAGTACTTC. Its protein product is CASSGSGRGSYEQYF. V gene TRBV4-1 combines with J gene TRBJ2-7; 9 positions match TRBD2. Trimming at V came to 5 bases and at J to 1 base, leaving 6 bases not matched to a gene. From germline, CDR1 is MGHRA and CDR2 YSYEKL. There are 15 residues in the CDR3.

V is TRBV30 and J is TRBJ2-5; TRBD2 might be the D (5 bases). The CDR3 totals 13 residues. Trimming stripped 3 bases from V and 2 bases from J, with 10 bases between. Per the germline V gene, CDR1 is GTSNPN and CDR2 is SVGIG (reference sequence). CDR3 residues: CAWSKTIQETQYF. DNA for the CDR3: TGTGCCTGGAGCAAGACTATACAAGAGACCCAGTACTTC.

The V gene is TRBV4-1, the J gene TRBJ1-4; D possibly corresponds to TRBD1 (5 bases). The length of the CDR3 is 16 residues. Germline V gene data show CDR1 as MGHRA and CDR2 as YSYEKL. The V end was cut by 3 bases, the J end by 6 bases, with 17 bases between. Written as DNA, the CDR3 is TGCGCCAGCAGCCACAAGATGGGGGAGGGCGATGAAAAACTGTTTTTT. Encoded protein: CASSHKMGEGDEKLFF.

The chain has TRBV14 and TRBJ2-7, with 12 positions matching TRBD1. V shed 4 bases, J shed 3 bases, and the junction held 4 bases outside the gene matches. CDR3 length: 15 residues. CDR1 and CDR2 from the germline V gene are SGHDN and FVKESK. The CDR3 is CASSLGTGGFYEQYF. Written as DNA, the CDR3 is TGTGCCAGCAGCCTAGGGACAGGGGGCTTCTACGAGCAGTACTTC.

This sequence joins TRBV9 and TRBJ1-1, with 7 bases fitting TRBD1. Germline CDR1 is SGDLS and CDR2 is YYNGEE. V trimming: 1 base; J trimming: 5 bases; junction bases outside the gene matches: 5. This CDR3 region has 14 residues. The CDR3: CASSVTAGGTEAFF. For the CDR3, the DNA is TGTGCCAGCAGCGTAACGGCAGGGGGGACTGAAGCTTTCTTT.

The J gene is TRBJ2-1, the V gene TRBV7-2, with 12 positions matching TRBD2. J was trimmed by 0 bases and V by 6 bases; bases with no gene match: 9. Germline assignment: CDR1 SGHTA and CDR2 FQGNSA. The CDR3 loop spans 18 amino acids. CDR3 DNA: TGTGCCAGCAGACCGGGACTAGCGGGCGTCTACTCCTACAATGAGCAGTTCTTC. Translation: CASRPGLAGVYSYNEQFF.

This clone showed up just once. V gene TRBV29-1 combines with J gene TRBJ2-1, with a possible D match to TRBD1 (6 bases). V dropped 6 bases and J dropped 5 bases, with 11 bases sitting between them. The germline CDR1 and CDR2 sequences are SQVTM and ANQGSEA. CDR3 size: 12 residues. CDR3 loop: CSVLTGNNEQFF. The CDR3 nucleotides are TGCAGCGTCCTAACAGGGAACAATGAGCAGTTCTTC.

CDR3 DNA: TGTGCCAGCAGTTTCGGTCGAGACACAGATACGCAGTATTTT. Amino acid sequence: CASSFGRDTDTQYF. The chain has TRBV27 and TRBJ2-3; no reliable D call. This CDR3 region has 14 residues. Trimming removed 3 bases at V and 2 bases at J, with 9 bases between. The germline V gene encodes CDR1 MNHEY and CDR2 SMNVEV (reference sequence).

The chain links TRBV7-9 to TRBJ2-7, with TRBD2 identical over 7 bases. The germline V gene has CDR1 SEHNR and CDR2 FQNEAQ (reference sequence). The CDR3 extends over 14 amino acids. Unmatched junction bases numbered 9, after V lost 4 bases and J lost 6 bases. CDR3: CASSSPGLVSEQYF. In DNA, the CDR3 is TGTGCCAGCAGCTCGCCCGGACTAGTAAGCGAGCAGTACTTC.